Presented here are 12 T cell receptor beta chains from one specimen sequenced in a study of T cell responses to AZD1222 COVID-19 vaccine. The assay was immunoSEQ multiplex PCR, and TCRdb's table has in-frame clones only and misses some. The table records over 100,000 clones, roughly 90% of them present only once. The material was peripheral blood, obtained on day 0 of AZD1222 vaccination. Every receptor here comes from an adult in good health.

The V gene is TRBV29-1, the J gene TRBJ2-7; 9 bases agree with TRBD1. CDR1 SQVTM and CDR2 ANQGSEA come from the germline V gene. The V gene end was trimmed by 6 bases and the J gene end by 3 bases; junction bases not matched to a gene: 6. CDR3 length: 13 amino acids. The CDR3 sequence is CSVSGQGNYEQYF. CDR3 nucleotide sequence: TGCAGCGTCTCGGGACAGGGAAACTACGAGCAGTACTTC.

This chain connects TRBV30 to TRBJ1-1; no clear D. The CDR3 contains 11 residues. From germline, CDR1 is GTSNPN and CDR2 SVGIG (reference sequence). Trimming left V 5 bases short and J 5 bases short, with 9 bases between. The CDR3 coding sequence is TGTGCCTGGTTCCTGCGGACTGAAGCTTTCTTT. Amino acids: CAWFLRTEAFF. Variable domain in full (rest from reference TRBV30 and TRBJ1-1): SQTIHQWPATLVQPVGSPLSLECTVEGTSNPNLYWYRQAAGRGLQLLFYSVGIGQISSEVPQNLSASRPQDRQFILSSKKLLLSDSGFYLCAWFLRTEAFFGQGTRLTVV.

The table lists this clone with a count of one. This CDR3 is CASSSAKRISGAFF. The CDR3 DNA sequence: TGTGCCAGCAGTTCTGCCAAGAGGATCTCAGGGGCTTTCTTT. The J gene is TRBJ1-1, the V gene TRBV7-9; perhaps TRBD1 as D (5 bases). Trimming removed 6 bases from V and 11 bases from J, with 22 bases in between. The CDR3 runs 14 residues. Germline V lookup: CDR1 SEHNR, CDR2 FQNEAQ (reference sequence).

The rearrangement joins TRBV6-1 to TRBJ2-1, with 7 bases matching TRBD1. The V segment lost 3 bases and the J segment 10 bases; nucleotides outside the gene matches: 9. This CDR3 has 14 amino acids. CDR1 and CDR2 from the germline V gene are MNHNS and SASEGT. The CDR3 coding sequence is TGTGCCAGCAGTGAGTTTGACAGGGTTCAAGAGCAGTTCTTC. As protein: CASSEFDRVQEQFF.

The gene calls are TRBV4-1 and TRBJ2-1, with unresolved D. The germline V gene has CDR1 MGHRA and CDR2 YSYEKL. The V end lost 2 bases, the J end lost 0 bases, and 8 bases lay between the germline ends. This CDR3 contains 15 residues. The DNA for the CDR3 is TGCGCCAGCAGCCAAAGCTTTCCCTCCTACAATGAGCAGTTCTTC. It yields the protein CASSQSFPSYNEQFF.

The chain recombines TRBV6-4 with TRBJ2-2; 10 nucleotides line up with TRBD2. The CDR3 is made up of 16 amino acids. Germline V gives CDR1 MRHNA, CDR2 SNTAGT. Losses at the gene ends were 1 base for V and 4 bases for J; bases not matched to a gene: 3. For the CDR3, the DNA is TGTGCCAGCAGTGACTTAGCGGGGGGCCGCACCGGGGAGCTGTTTTTT. Its protein is CASSDLAGGRTGELFF.

With regard to this clone: The junction departs from the called germline gene at one end, perhaps through a read error. The chain couples TRBV7-3 to TRBJ2-2; the D is unclear. CDR3 size: 13 residues. Germline V lookup: CDR1 SGHTA, CDR2 FQGTGA. The CDR3 loop is CASSLTNPGELFF. The CDR3 DNA reads TGTGCCAGCAGCCTAACTAACCCCGGGGAGCTGTTTTTT.

About this clone: This CDR3 is also generated by other DNA sequences in the sample. The chain recombines TRBV25-1 with TRBJ1-2, with D unresolved. This CDR3 is built from 11 residues. Germline CDR1 reads MGHDK; CDR2 reads SYGVNS. Trimming pared 5 bases from V and 0 bases from J, leaving 1 base between. CDR3 loop: CASSSNYGYTF. CDR3 sequence (DNA): TGTGCCAGCAGTTCTAACTATGGCTACACCTTC.

On this clone: One junction end disagrees with the germline gene, perhaps due to a read error. CDR3 nucleotide sequence: TGTGCCGGCAGCTTAGGGGGCAGTAATAATTCACCCCTCCACTTT. It codes for CAGSLGGSNNSPLHF. The V gene is TRBV7-6, the J gene TRBJ1-6, with 7 bases matching TRBD1. The CDR3 loop spans 15 amino acids. Germline V gene sequence: CDR1 SGHVS, CDR2 FNYEAQ.

This clone was found a few times. The chain joins TRBV30 to TRBJ2-3, with D possibly being TRBD1 or TRBD2 (5 bases each). CDR1 is GTSNPN and CDR2 is SVGIG in the germline V gene (reference sequence). Trimming took 2 bases from V and 2 from J, leaving 14 bases between them. The CDR3 is made up of 15 amino acids. The CDR3 sequence: CAWSSRDAYTDTQYF. As DNA, the CDR3 is TGTGCCTGGAGTTCAAGGGACGCCTACACAGATACGCAGTATTTT.

This clone occurred once. The chain combines TRBV5-4 with TRBJ2-7, with 10 bases identical to TRBD2. In germline, CDR1 is SGHNT, CDR2 YYREEE (reference sequence). The CDR3 has 15 amino acids. The junction had 8 bases not matched to a gene; V was cut back by 4 bases and J by 4 bases. The DNA for the CDR3 is TGTGCCAGCAGCGCCCCTAGCGGGGGATATTACGAGCAGTACTTC. Amino acid sequence: CASSAPSGGYYEQYF.

The chain joins TRBV4-2 to TRBJ1-2; D gene unclear. Trimming stripped 4 bases from V and 6 bases from J, with 15 bases between. The CDR3 has 14 amino acids. Looked up from germline, CDR1 is LGHNA and CDR2 is YNFKEQ. The CDR3, as DNA: TGTGCCAGCAGCCTTACGATCGGAGGGAATGGCTACACCTTC. Translation: CASSLTIGGNGYTF.